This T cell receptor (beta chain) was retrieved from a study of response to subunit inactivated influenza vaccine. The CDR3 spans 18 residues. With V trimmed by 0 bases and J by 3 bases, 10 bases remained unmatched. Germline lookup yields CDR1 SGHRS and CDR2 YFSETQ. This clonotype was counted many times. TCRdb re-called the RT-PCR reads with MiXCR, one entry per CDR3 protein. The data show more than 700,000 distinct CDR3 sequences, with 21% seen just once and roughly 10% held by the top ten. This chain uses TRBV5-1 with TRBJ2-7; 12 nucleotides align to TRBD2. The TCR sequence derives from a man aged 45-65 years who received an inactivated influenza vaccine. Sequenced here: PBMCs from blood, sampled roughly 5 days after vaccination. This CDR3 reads CASSLGSVTSGGNYEQYF. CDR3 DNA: TGCGCCAGCAGCTTGGGGTCTGTGACTAGCGGGGGAAACTACGAGCAGTACTTC.